This TCR beta chain comes out of a study of blood T cell repertoires in COVID-19 (dated by TCRdb to about 2020). For context, the study as a whole: The collaborator samples originated in the United States, Italy and Spain and spanned the acute and convalescent phases of COVID-19. Where available, HLA class I and class II types were obtained from metadata supplied by the sample provider rather than from assay-based typing. The repertoires were made available in a free public database intended to serve as a resource for research on the immune response to SARS-CoV-2. Samples were obtained from the ongoing ImmuneRACE study (first 160 participants) and from approximately 1,200 subjects provided by 6 global collaborators. Deeply sampled blood TCRbeta repertoires from subjects exposed to, actively infected with, or recovered from COVID-19 were included in the dataset. Sample metadata almost always included a de-identified subject ID, COVID-19 status, age in years and sex. The prospective study material was composed of cDNA or gDNA derived from T cells, B-cell-depleted T cells, or PBMCs.

Notes on this clone: The antigen it recognizes is unknown. No base-level quality is on record; no much larger clone is a single base apart.

The immunoSEQ Assay, a bias-controlled multiplex PCR, was used to amplify TCRbeta CDR3 regions from genomic DNA. The authors processed their data as follows. The number of nucleated cells in each sample was estimated by amplification of reference gene primers within the assay. To quantify the absolute abundance of each unique TCRbeta CDR3 rearrangement, sequence reads were collapsed and filtered. Productive Simpson clonality was computed per sample as the square root of Simpson's diversity index over productive rearrangements. Not all clones reach the TCRdb copy of this immuneACCESS table, which keeps in-frame sequences only. Checked studies attribute under half of the gap to unresolved V genes and leave the rest unexplained. D and trimming were read from the DNA, whereas the V and J calls and clone size are those reported in that table. Counted in this sample were some 190,000 clones; around 85% of them appeared once. The ten most abundant clones make up 3.2% of the sample.

The junction shows trimming of 2 bases on V and 0 bases on J, plus 12 bases between the germline ends. From cysteine to phenylalanine, the CDR3 is 16 amino acids long. The only DNA kept is the CDR3, 48 bases in frame from the first base. The germline V gene specifies SNHLY as CDR1 and FYNNEI as CDR2. Results and caveats for the whole study, not just this receptor: How much clinical and demographic metadata was included differed by source and by participant, and the metadata was provided uncurated.

In the prospective study, participants were roughly 18 to 95 years old, resided in about two dozen geographic areas of the United States, and were enrolled through a virtual design. To assign participants to cohorts, the prospective study relied on clinical history that participants themselves reported in a screening survey and a study questionnaire. ImmuneRACE Cohort 3 recovered participants were defined by two consecutive negative NP/OP PCR tests, healthcare professional clearance, or symptom resolution. Mobile phlebotomists in the prospective study collected whole blood, serum and a nasopharyngeal or oropharyngeal swab from every participant. Additional blood draws and questionnaires over an approximately 2-month period could optionally be provided by prospective study participants. Prospective study blood samples were shipped either frozen or at room temperature before DNA extraction.

The chain is made from TRBV2 and TRBJ2-3; 5 matching bases give a weak D call of TRBD2. The receptor was isolated from a woman aged 25 to 39 who had recovered from COVID-19. Material: PBMCs or T cells enriched from blood (not recorded which). CDR3 sequence: CASSEFQRTSTDTQYF. The DNA reads TGTGCCAGCAGTGAATTCCAGCGGACTAGCACAGATACGCAGTATTTT. Outside the CDR3, residues come from the reference TRBV2 and TRBJ2-3 proteins, so the full variable domain is: EPEVTQTPSHQVTQMGQEVILRCVPISNHLYFYWYRQILGQKVEFLVSFYNNEISEKSEIFDDQFSVERPDGSNFTLKIRSTKLEDSAMYFCASSEFQRTSTDTQYFGPGTRLTVL.